These 17 T cell receptor beta chains were all obtained from the same sample, sequenced in a study of human thymus T cells. Produced via immunoSEQ multiplex PCR; TCRdb's table is partial and in-frame only. This repertoire shows fewer than 55,000 clones, nearly 95% found once; its top ten account for more than 0.1%. The sequenced material came from blood. The receptor source for this set is a boy younger than two with a congenital heart defect but otherwise immunologically healthy.

The rearrangement uses TRBV5-4 and TRBJ1-6; no reliable D call. The CDR3 has 15 amino acids. Germline values: CDR1 SGHNT, CDR2 YYREEE (reference sequence). Trimming took off 4 bases at V and 5 bases at J, with 13 bases between the two ends. The CDR3 DNA follows: TGTGCCAGCAGCCCTCCTGGGAGCCATAATTCACCCCTCCACTTT. This codes for CASSPPGSHNSPLHF.

V and J are TRBV6-4 and TRBJ2-3, with no clear D. Germline CDR1 MRHNA, CDR2 SNTAGT. This CDR3 comprises 15 residues. With 7 bases removed from V and 0 bases from J, the gap between germline ends came to 14 bases. This CDR3 is CASIIPGSSTDTQYF. The CDR3 region has the DNA TGTGCCAGCATAATTCCGGGCTCTAGCACAGATACGCAGTATTTT.

The chain joins TRBV28 to TRBJ1-2; TRBD1 matches 9 bases. V gave up 3 bases and J gave up 2 bases; unmatched junction bases: 10. The CDR3 length is 17 residues. Germline V gene data show CDR1 as MDHEN and CDR2 as SYDVKM. This chain's CDR3 is CASSFVLQGALNYGYTF. DNA for the CDR3: TGTGCCAGCAGTTTTGTCCTACAGGGGGCCCTAAACTATGGCTACACCTTC.

The rearrangement joins TRBV27 to TRBJ1-2, with D possibly matching TRBD1 (6 bases). Germline-derived CDR1 and CDR2 are MNHEY and SMNVEV (reference sequence). This CDR3 has 14 amino acids. V lost 5 bases, J lost 4 bases, and 14 bases lay in between. In nucleotides, the CDR3 is TGTGCCAGCAGTCCCCACAGGGAAATCTATGGCTACACCTTC. Encoded protein: CASSPHREIYGYTF.

The chain couples TRBV9 to TRBJ1-1; the D gene is possibly TRBD1 (5 bases). CDR1 and CDR2 from the germline V gene are SGDLS and YYNGEE. The germline V and J ends were trimmed by 4 bases and 1 base, with 14 bases remaining between them. The CDR3 contains 15 residues. This CDR3 is CASSPRQGGNTEAFF. CDR3 DNA sequence: TGTGCCAGCAGCCCCCGGCAGGGAGGGAACACTGAAGCTTTCTTT. Complete variable domain (other parts from reference TRBV9 and TRBJ1-1): DSGVTQTPKHLITATGQRVTLRCSPRSGDLSVYWYQQSLDQGLQFLIQYYNGEERAKGNILERFSAQQFPDLHSELNLSSLELGDSALYFCASSPRQGGNTEAFFGQGTRLTVV.

This clone was recorded once. V is TRBV21-1 and J is TRBJ2-2; TRBD2 was called by the table and not checked on the DNA. TRBV21-1 is a pseudogene. This CDR3 region has 13 residues. The CDR3 protein is CASSFRDTGELFF. Written as DNA, the CDR3 is TGTGCCAGCAGCTTTCGGGACACCGGGGAGCTGTTTTTT.

The chain uses TRBV11-3 and TRBJ2-5; D assignment may be TRBD1 or TRBD2 (6 bases each). V dropped 5 bases and J dropped 5 bases, with 12 bases sitting between them. The CDR3 is 13 residues long. From germline, CDR1 is SGHNT and CDR2 YENEEA. The CDR3 spells CASSPRGAETQYF. DNA for the CDR3: TGTGCCAGCAGCCCGAGGGGGGCGGAGACCCAGTACTTC.

This sequence joins TRBV4-1 and TRBJ2-5; TRBD1 agrees at 8 bases. V was clipped by 1 base and J by 1 base; unmatched bases: 5. The CDR3 totals 16 residues. CDR1 MGHRA and CDR2 YSYEKL come from the germline V gene. In DNA form, the CDR3 reads TGCGCCAGCAGCCAAGCCGCCAGGGGGCTCCAAGAGACCCAGTACTTC. This translates into CASSQAARGLQETQYF.

This chain links TRBV28 with TRBJ2-4; tentative D call: TRBD1 (6 bases). Trimming left V 5 bases short and J 1 base short, with 18 bases between. The CDR3 consists of 17 residues. Germline CDR1 MDHEN, CDR2 SYDVKM. The CDR3 DNA sequence: TGTGCCAGCAGTCCACCCCGAGGGGGTCGGGCCAAAAACATTCAGTACTTC. Translating it yields CASSPPRGGRAKNIQYF.

The CDR3 bases are TGTGCCAGCAACTCTGTAGCGGGGGCCCTCACAGATACGCAGTATTTT. Protein sequence: CASNSVAGALTDTQYF. The chain is built from TRBV5-6 and TRBJ2-3; 9 bases agree with TRBD2. The CDR3 has 16 residues. The V and J ends lost 6 bases and 2 bases, in that order; junction bases with no gene match: 10. Germline V gene data show CDR1 as SGHDT and CDR2 as YYEEEE. Together with reference TRBV5-6 and TRBJ2-3, the CDR3 gives the full variable domain: DAGVTQSPTHLIKTRGQQVTLRCSPKSGHDTVSWYQQALGQGPQFIFQYYEEEERQRGNFPDRFSGHQFPNYSSELNVNALLLGDSALYLCASNSVAGALTDTQYFGPGTRLTVL.

This clone was seen a single time. The J gene is TRBJ1-3, the V gene TRBV10-1, with D perhaps matching TRBD1 (6 bases). V dropped 0 bases and J dropped 4 bases, with 10 bases sitting between them. The CDR3 sequence is 15 residues long. Germline V CDR1 and CDR2: WNHNN, SYGVQD (reference sequence). The CDR3 DNA reads TGCGCCAGCAGTGAGTCGGGGGGGGCAGGAAACACCATATATTTT. It yields the protein CASSESGGAGNTIYF.

The chain joins TRBV19 to TRBJ1-1, with D maybe TRBD1 (6 bases). Looked up from germline, CDR1 is LNHDA and CDR2 is SQIVND (reference sequence). Trimming took 4 bases from V and 5 from J, leaving 14 bases between them. This CDR3 region has 14 residues. The CDR3 DNA sequence: TGTGCCAGTAGTACTCCTCGGGGGCGGACTGAAGCTTTCTTT. The encoded protein is CASSTPRGRTEAFF.

This clone showed up just once. The V and J genes are TRBV2 and TRBJ2-3; 8 positions match TRBD2. The germline V gene encodes CDR1 SNHLY and CDR2 FYNNEI. V lost 11 bases, J lost 2 bases, and 12 bases stayed unmatched. The CDR3 has 15 amino acids. CDR3 protein: CAGQGRGALTDTQYF. The CDR3, as DNA: TGTGCCGGACAAGGGCGGGGGGCCCTCACAGATACGCAGTATTTT. The whole variable domain, filled in from reference TRBV2 and TRBJ2-3, reads EPEVTQTPSHQVTQMGQEVILRCVPISNHLYFYWYRQILGQKVEFLVSFYNNEISEKSEIFDDQFSVERPDGSNFTLKIRSTKLEDSAMYFCAGQGRGALTDTQYFGPGTRLTVL.

The V gene is TRBV10-3, the J gene TRBJ2-1; 9 bases map to TRBD2. The germline CDR1 and CDR2 sequences are ENHRY and SYGVKD. The CDR3 is made up of 12 amino acids. V lost 10 bases to trimming and J lost 5 bases; unmatched junction nucleotides: 3. CDR3 nucleotide sequence: TGTGCCAGCGGGGGGGCCGACAATGAGCAGTTCTTC. Translating gives CASGGADNEQFF.

This chain uses TRBV11-3 with TRBJ2-6, with 7 positions matching TRBD1. Germline trimming cut 5 bases from V and 0 bases from J; bases unmatched to any gene: 7. The CDR3 runs 17 residues. Germline loops: CDR1 SGHNT, CDR2 YENEEA. In DNA, the CDR3 is TGTGCCAGCAGCCCCAGGGACAGTGCCTCTGGGGCCAACGTCCTGACTTTC. Encoded protein: CASSPRDSASGANVLTF.

This chain links TRBV7-2 with TRBJ2-7; D is ambiguous. CDR1 and CDR2 (germline): SGHTA, FQGNSA. The CDR3 totals 15 residues. With 5 bases removed from V and 2 bases from J, the gap between germline ends came to 16 bases. The CDR3 protein is CASSPFGLVAYEQYF. In nucleotides, the CDR3 is TGTGCCAGCAGCCCTTTTGGGTTGGTGGCCTACGAGCAGTACTTC.

The gene calls are TRBV15 and TRBJ2-1; 11 positions match TRBD2. The V gene's germline CDR1 is LNHNV and CDR2 YYDKDF (reference sequence). V lost 0 bases to trimming and J lost 13 bases; unmatched junction nucleotides: 2. This CDR3 is 13 amino acids long. The CDR3 reads CATSRDSGGAQFF. The CDR3 DNA follows: TGTGCCACCAGCAGAGATAGCGGGGGGGCCCAGTTCTTC. Complete variable domain (other parts from reference TRBV15 and TRBJ2-1): DAMVIQNPRYQVTQFGKPVTLSCSQTLNHNVMYWYQQKSSQAPKLLFHYYDKDFNNEADTPDNFQSRRPNTSFCFLDIRSPGLGDTAMYLCATSRDSGGAQFFGPGTRLTVL.